These 26 T cell receptor beta chains came from one sample sequenced in a study of blood T cell repertoires in COVID-19. Measured with immunoSEQ multiplex PCR; TCRdb has only the in-frame clones, and not every one. In the table there are under 15,000 clones, around 73% of which are singletons. Sequenced material: peripheral blood. These receptors originate from a human donor in a cohort sampled during active COVID-19.

The rearrangement joins TRBV30 to TRBJ2-7, with 8 bases identical to TRBD1. The CDR3 spans 12 residues. From germline, CDR1 is GTSNPN and CDR2 SVGIG (reference sequence). The V segment lost 5 bases and the J segment 6 bases; nucleotides outside the gene matches: 6. The CDR3 loop reads CAWVRGRFEQYF. CDR3 bases: TGTGCCTGGGTCAGGGGGCGGTTCGAGCAGTACTTC.

The chain joins TRBV6-5 to TRBJ1-2; possibly TRBD1 for D (6 bases). Germline V gives CDR1 MNHEY, CDR2 SVGAGI. Trimming stripped 6 bases from V and 8 bases from J, with 16 bases between. This CDR3 has 13 residues. CDR3 coding DNA: TGTGCCAGCAGGCCAACAGGGTCGGGCGGCTACACCTTC. The encoded protein is CASRPTGSGGYTF.

The J gene is TRBJ2-3, the V gene TRBV5-4; 10 bases are a match to TRBD1. The CDR3 sequence is 13 residues long. Germline CDR1 SGHNT, CDR2 YYREEE (reference sequence). J was trimmed by 6 bases and V by 3 bases; bases with no gene match: 1. The CDR3 region is CASSWDRGDTQYF. CDR3 nucleotide sequence: TGTGCCAGCAGCTGGGACAGGGGTGATACGCAGTATTTT.

The chain uses TRBV2 and TRBJ2-7, with TRBD1 identical over 9 bases. The germline V gene encodes CDR1 SNHLY and CDR2 FYNNEI. Losses at the gene ends were 3 bases for V and 7 bases for J; bases not matched to a gene: 7. The CDR3 is 14 amino acids. The CDR3 DNA sequence: TGTGCCAGCAGTGACGGGACAGGGAGGGGGGAGCAGTACTTC. Translation gives CASSDGTGRGEQYF.

The V gene is TRBV5-1, the J gene TRBJ1-1; D might be TRBD1 (5 bases). Germline V gene sequence: CDR1 SGHRS, CDR2 YFSETQ. The CDR3 has 12 amino acids. V lost 4 bases to trimming and J lost 3 bases, with 7 bases between them. The CDR3 region is CASSRGYTEAFF. The CDR3 DNA reads as TGCGCCAGCAGCCGGGGGTACACTGAAGCTTTCTTT. The variable domain in full, with the rest retrieved from reference TRBV5-1 and TRBJ1-1, is KAGVTQTPRYLIKTRGQQVTLSCSPISGHRSVSWYQQTPGQGLQFLFEYFSETQRNKGNFPGRFSGRQFSNSRSEMNVSTLELGDSALYLCASSRGYTEAFFGQGTRLTVV.

V usage is TRBV6-2 or TRBV6-3 and J usage is TRBJ2-7; D call uncertain. Trimming stripped 2 bases from V and 8 bases from J, with 7 bases between. The CDR3 loop spans 11 amino acids. CDR1 is MNHEY, CDR2 SVGEGT, per germline. The CDR3 loop is CASSYPPKQYF. The CDR3 DNA reads TGTGCCAGCAGTTACCCCCCTAAGCAGTACTTC.

The chain couples TRBV6-6 to TRBJ1-4; TRBD1 aligns across 7 bases. The V segment lost 6 bases and the J segment 2 bases; nucleotides outside the gene matches: 3. CDR3 length equals 14 residues. Per the germline V gene, CDR1 is MNHNY and CDR2 is SVGAGI (reference sequence). CDR3 loop: CASRGQSTNEKLFF. Written as DNA, the CDR3 is TGTGCCAGCAGGGGACAGTCGACTAATGAAAAACTGTTTTTT.

The genes are TRBV7-2 and TRBJ1-5, with D perhaps matching TRBD1 (6 bases). The V end lost 4 bases, the J end lost 2 bases, and 12 bases lay between the germline ends. The CDR3 consists of 15 residues. Per the germline V gene, CDR1 is SGHTA and CDR2 is FQGNSA. CDR3 sequence reads: CASSSQGWGNQPQHF. CDR3 coding DNA: TGTGCCAGCAGCTCGCAGGGGTGGGGCAATCAGCCCCAGCATTTT.

V gene TRBV27 combines with J gene TRBJ2-1, with 7 bases that match TRBD2. CDR3 length: 15 residues. The germline CDR1 and CDR2 sequences are MNHEY and SMNVEV (reference sequence). After removal of 2 bases from V and 2 bases from J, the junction contained 3 bases not matched to a gene. The CDR3 protein is CASSLGGLAYNEQFF. The CDR3, as DNA: TGTGCCAGCAGTTTAGGAGGACTAGCCTACAATGAGCAGTTCTTC.

This rearrangement joins TRBV5-6 to TRBJ1-1; no firm D call. Trimming shortened V by 1 base and J by 0 bases, and 10 bases separated the two germline ends. Germline CDR1 is SGHDT and CDR2 is YYEEEE. The CDR3 extends over 15 amino acids. CDR3 bases: TGTGCCAGCAGCTTGTTTTTTTCGGTGAACACTGAAGCTTTCTTT. Encoded protein: CASSLFFSVNTEAFF.

The V gene is TRBV7-8, the J gene TRBJ1-6; D unclear. The CDR3 extends over 17 amino acids. V gave up 0 bases and J gave up 0 bases, with 9 bases separating them. In germline, CDR1 is SGHVS, CDR2 FQNEAQ. This CDR3 is CASSLAERSSYNSPLHF. DNA of the CDR3: TGTGCCAGCAGCTTAGCGGAGAGGAGCTCCTATAATTCACCCCTCCACTTT. Full variable domain (remainder filled in from reference TRBV7-8 and TRBJ1-6): GAGVSQSPRYKVAKRGQDVALRCDPISGHVSLFWYQQALGQGPEFLTYFQNEAQLDKSGLPSDRFFAERPEGSVSTLKIQRTQQEDSAVYLCASSLAERSSYNSPLHFGNGTRLTVT.

The chain has TRBV4-1 and TRBJ2-2; 14 nucleotides line up with TRBD2. The trim removed 1 base at V and 5 bases at J, leaving 6 bases unmatched. Germline CDR1 MGHRA, CDR2 YSYEKL. The CDR3 is made up of 18 amino acids. CDR3 loop: CASSQGGLAGVGTGELFF. In DNA form, the CDR3 reads TGCGCCAGCAGCCAAGGGGGACTAGCGGGAGTAGGAACCGGGGAGCTGTTTTTT.

This clone came up once. This chain joins TRBV11-3 and TRBJ2-3; 7 bases are shared with TRBD2. Germline V gene sequence: CDR1 SGHNT, CDR2 YENEEA. With 4 bases clipped from V and 3 bases from J, the junction kept 7 bases outside the gene matches. This CDR3 is 15 amino acids long. Written as DNA, the CDR3 is TGTGCCAGCAGCTCACAAGGCGGGAGTACAGATACGCAGTATTTT. Protein: CASSSQGGSTDTQYF.

This sequence joins TRBV27 and TRBJ2-7; TRBD1 matches at 7 bases. The CDR3 consists of 15 residues. The germline gives CDR1 MNHEY, CDR2 SMNVEV (reference sequence). Trimming cost V 3 bases and J 2 bases; bases outside gene matches: 7. DNA for the CDR3: TGTGCCAGCAGTTTTAGGGGGCGCCCGCCCTACGAGCAGTACTTC. Its translation: CASSFRGRPPYEQYF.

Only one count was recorded for this clone. The chain carries TRBV4-1 and TRBJ1-2; TRBD1 matches 8 bases. V lost 1 base to trimming and J lost 4 bases; unmatched junction nucleotides: 8. Germline loops: CDR1 MGHRA, CDR2 YSYEKL. The CDR3 is 16 residues long. Here the CDR3 DNA reads TGCGCCAGCAGCCAAGCCCCTCGGACAGGGATCTATGGCTACACCTTC. Protein sequence: CASSQAPRTGIYGYTF.

The J gene is TRBJ1-1, the V gene TRBV10-3; 9 bases fit TRBD1. This CDR3 contains 13 residues. Looked up from germline, CDR1 is ENHRY and CDR2 is SYGVKD. V lost 9 bases to trimming and J lost 1 base; unmatched junction nucleotides: 3. In DNA, the CDR3 is TGTGCCATTGCGGGACAGGGGAACACTGAAGCTTTCTTT. This gives the protein CAIAGQGNTEAFF.

V and J are TRBV5-1 and TRBJ1-4; D is ambiguous. Trimming shortened V by 3 bases and J by 8 bases, and 17 bases separated the two germline ends. The germline V gene has CDR1 SGHRS and CDR2 YFSETQ. This CDR3 is built from 15 residues. The CDR3 spells CASSSEGGRGEKLFF. The CDR3, as DNA: TGCGCCAGCAGCTCCGAGGGAGGTCGAGGAGAAAAACTGTTTTTT.

The chain couples TRBV2 to TRBJ2-7, with 9 nucleotides matching TRBD1. Germline CDR1 is SNHLY and CDR2 is FYNNEI. With 6 bases clipped from V and 0 bases from J, the junction kept 0 bases outside the gene matches. This CDR3 contains 13 residues. Written as DNA, the CDR3 is TGTGCCAGCAGGACAGGGGGCTCCTACGAGCAGTACTTC. Its protein is CASRTGGSYEQYF.

This chain connects TRBV19 to TRBJ2-3; the match to TRBD2 covers 8 bases. Germline V gene lookup returns CDR1 LNHDA and CDR2 SQIVND (reference sequence). The CDR3 extends over 13 amino acids. The J segment lost 5 bases and the V segment lost 9 bases, leaving 7 bases of the junction unmatched. In DNA, the CDR3 is TGTGCCAGCGGGAGGGCCAGGAGAGATACGCAGTATTTT. It encodes CASGRARRDTQYF.

V and J are TRBV18 and TRBJ1-1; 8 bases align to TRBD1. The CDR3 runs 11 residues. J lost 11 bases, V lost 3 bases, and 2 bases had no gene match. Germline V gives CDR1 KGHSH, CDR2 LQKENI. CDR3 nucleotides: TGTGCCAGCTCACCGGACAGGGTTGCTTTCTTT. This encodes CASSPDRVAFF.

In nucleotides, the CDR3 is TGTGCCAGCTCACCCCGGGACACTGAAGCTTTCTTT. It yields the protein CASSPRDTEAFF. This chain connects TRBV18 to TRBJ1-1, with D unclear. The CDR3 covers 12 residues. V lost 3 bases to trimming and J lost 3 bases, with 5 bases between them. Germline CDR1 reads KGHSH; CDR2 reads LQKENI.

There are a few counts of this clone. The chain uses TRBV19 and TRBJ2-7; 9 nucleotides agree with TRBD1. This CDR3 comprises 15 residues. The V gene end was trimmed by 5 bases and the J gene end by 4 bases; junction bases not matched to a gene: 9. Germline V gene lookup returns CDR1 LNHDA and CDR2 SQIVND (reference sequence). CDR3 residues: CASSPRGQGGYEQYF. The CDR3 coding sequence is TGTGCCAGTAGTCCACGGGGACAGGGAGGATACGAGCAGTACTTC. Combining the CDR3 with reference TRBV19 and TRBJ2-7 gives the whole variable domain DGGITQSPKYLFRKEGQNVTLSCEQNLNHDAMYWYRQDPGQGLRLIYYSQIVNDFQKGDIAEGYSVSREKKESFPLTVTSAQKNPTAFYLCASSPRGQGGYEQYFGPGTRLTVT.

This clone was seen once. The gene calls are TRBV5-1 and TRBJ2-2, with 8 bases identical to TRBD2. The CDR3 spans 16 residues. J gave up 6 bases and V 0 bases, and 7 bases lay outside the gene matches. Per germline, CDR1 SGHRS and CDR2 YFSETQ. The CDR3 DNA reads as TGCGCCAGCAGCTTGGGTATAGCGGGGAGCTCCGGGGAGCTGTTTTTT. Its protein product is CASSLGIAGSSGELFF.

This rearrangement joins TRBV5-6 to TRBJ2-7; 7 positions match TRBD1. The CDR3 has 13 amino acids. The germline gives CDR1 SGHDT, CDR2 YYEEEE. Losses at the gene ends were 1 base for V and 6 bases for J; bases not matched to a gene: 4. The CDR3 protein is CASSLTGDGEQYF. As DNA, the CDR3 is TGTGCCAGCAGCTTGACAGGGGATGGCGAGCAGTACTTC. Filled out from reference TRBV5-6 and TRBJ2-7, the complete variable domain reads DAGVTQSPTHLIKTRGQQVTLRCSPKSGHDTVSWYQQALGQGPQFIFQYYEEEERQRGNFPDRFSGHQFPNYSSELNVNALLLGDSALYLCASSLTGDGEQYFGPGTRLTVT.

The rearrangement links TRBV2 to TRBJ1-4; weak D call: TRBD1 (5 bases). This CDR3 comprises 15 residues. CDR1 is SNHLY and CDR2 is FYNNEI in the germline V gene. Deletions cut 0 bases from V and 6 bases from J, with 11 bases between. This chain's CDR3 is CASSEALGVDEKLFF. Written as DNA, the CDR3 is TGTGCCAGCAGTGAAGCATTAGGGGTTGATGAAAAACTGTTTTTT.

The J gene is TRBJ2-5, the V gene TRBV9, with 9 nucleotides matching TRBD2. V shed 2 bases and J 1 base; nucleotides not matched to a gene: 3. Per the germline V gene, CDR1 is SGDLS and CDR2 is YYNGEE. This CDR3 region has 15 residues. CDR3 bases: TGTGCCAGCAGCGTTTCGACTAGCGGCCAAGAGACCCAGTACTTC. Its protein product is CASSVSTSGQETQYF.